This T cell receptor beta chain was retrieved from a study of shared T cell receptors in the human thymus. The repertoire was sequenced with immunoSEQ multiplex PCR; TCRdb's copy has only in-frame clones and lacks some. Of under 850,000 clones in the sample, 88% are singletons; the top ten hold around 0.0099%. V shed 0 bases and J shed 2 bases, with 17 bases lying between them. Germline CDR1 SGHDT, CDR2 YYEEEE. This CDR3 has 17 amino acids. These data were likewise used in another study, on human thymus T cells.

The V call is TRBV5-6, the J call TRBJ2-5; TRBD2 might be the D (6 bases). The sample was thymocytes. The sequence came from a boy in the first two years of life with a congenital heart defect. The CDR3 region is CASSLEGSRGIQETQYF. The DNA for the CDR3 is TGTGCCAGCAGCTTGGAAGGTTCGCGGGGAATTCAAGAGACCCAGTACTTC.